This TCR beta chain was obtained from a study of regulatory T cells in long-lasting Graves disease. Broader study findings: Patients with persistent disease shared 2,741 public clonotypes, outpacing the roughly 870 shared by new patients.

The time point was: newly diagnosed GD, antithyroid drugs for less than 3 months. PBMCs were the source of the RNA used for TCR sequencing. Building the TCR beta libraries relied on iRepertoire HTBI primers, and CDR3 regions underwent Arm-PCR. MiXCR was run by TCRdb on the multiplex PCR reads, yielding one entry per CDR3 protein. In the table there are approximately 540,000 distinct CDR3 sequences, about 11% of which are singletons. Details on this clonotype: Its antigen is unknown.

This CDR3 region has 16 residues. With 0 bases removed from V and 5 bases from J, the gap between germline ends came to 19 bases. In germline, CDR1 is SQVTM, CDR2 ANQGSEA. Separately, the same data were catalogued under a study of T cells in Graves' hyperthyroidism and ophthalmopathy. This second report adds: Patients aged 18 to 65 had newly diagnosed hyperthyroidism that had lasted under 2 months.

J is TRBJ1-1 and V is TRBV29-1, with D possibly TRBD1 on 5 matching bases. Sequenced here: peripheral blood mononuclear cells (PBMCs), sampled at new diagnosis, from a patient treated with antithyroid drugs. The origin of this receptor is a woman aged 25 to 39 with Graves disease. The CDR3 region is CSVEDRLGWGSTEAFF. DNA of the CDR3: TGCAGCGTTGAAGATCGGTTGGGCTGGGGGAGTACTGAAGCTTTCTTT.